The 32 T cell receptor beta chains listed next were all sequenced from one sample in a study of Graves' ophthalmopathy and Graves' hyperthyroidism. Amplifying from RNA transcripts, the study obtained TCR beta CDR3 regions. Second-round multiplex PCR came after first-round RT-PCR with HTBI primers. TCRdb passed the multiplex PCR reads through MiXCR, listing each CDR3 protein once. Seen here are about 340,000 distinct CDR3 sequences, roughly a sixth observed once, and the top ten hold 9% to 15%. Material for sequencing was peripheral blood. These receptors all stem from an adult man with Graves' ophthalmopathy.

This clonotype was recorded many times. The chain's CDR3 is CASSPYNEQFF. CDR3 sequence (DNA): TGTGCCAGCTCACCATACAATGAGCAGTTCTTC. The chain employs TRBV18 and TRBJ2-1; D not certain. The V end was cut by 2 bases, the J end by 4 bases, with 0 bases between. CDR3 length equals 11 residues. The germline V gene has CDR1 KGHSH and CDR2 LQKENI.

This clonotype has ten or more counts. The chain carries TRBV9 and TRBJ2-7, with D tentatively TRBD1 (6 bases). Germline CDR1 SGDLS, CDR2 YYNGEE. The CDR3 is 13 amino acids. V was clipped by 4 bases and J by 6 bases, with 14 bases between them. In DNA form, the CDR3 reads TGTGCCAGCAGCCTTGGGACACCGGGCGAGCAGTACTTC. Protein: CASSLGTPGEQYF.

There are many counts of this clonotype. This chain joins TRBV5-1 and TRBJ1-2; 8 bases line up with TRBD1. CDR1 SGHRS and CDR2 YFSETQ come from the germline V gene. V shed 2 bases, J shed 6 bases, and the junction held 9 bases outside the gene matches. The CDR3 consists of 15 residues. This CDR3 is CASSFIDRGSDGYTF. CDR3 in DNA: TGCGCCAGCAGCTTCATTGACAGGGGCAGTGATGGCTACACCTTC.

This clonotype was seen repeatedly, ten times or more. The chain combines TRBV2 with TRBJ1-2; 10 bases match TRBD1. Germline V gives CDR1 SNHLY, CDR2 FYNNEI. The CDR3 is made up of 14 amino acids. V was clipped by 6 bases and J by 5 bases; unmatched bases: 6. The CDR3, as DNA: TGTGCCAGCAGAAAAGACAGGGGGCTGTATGGCTACACCTTC. This translates into CASRKDRGLYGYTF.

This clonotype was picked up many times. This chain joins TRBV2 and TRBJ2-1; possible D gene TRBD2, 7 bases. The CDR3 has 15 amino acids. V was trimmed by 4 bases and J by 5 bases, leaving 15 bases between them. Germline V CDR1 and CDR2: SNHLY, FYNNEI. CDR3 in DNA: TGTGCCAGCAGTGTACGGGAGGACAGAGACAATGAGCAGTTCTTC. Its translation is CASSVREDRDNEQFF.

This clonotype has ten or more counts. The chain couples TRBV9 to TRBJ1-1; a weak D match, TRBD1 (5 bases). V lost 3 bases, J lost 5 bases, and 14 bases lay in between. CDR3 length: 14 residues. Looked up from germline, CDR1 is SGDLS and CDR2 is YYNGEE. The CDR3 nucleotides read TGTGCCAGCAGCGATACTGGGGGGGGGACTGAAGCTTTCTTT. Translation gives CASSDTGGGTEAFF.

This clonotype was detected ten times or more. The chain is built from TRBV7-2 and TRBJ2-5, with D unresolved. The length of the CDR3 is 14 residues. Germline V lookup: CDR1 SGHTA, CDR2 FQGNSA. V was clipped by 1 base and J by 2 bases, with 8 bases between them. Here the CDR3 DNA reads TGTGCCAGCAGCTTAGTCTCTTCTCAAGAGACCCAGTACTTC. This sequence encodes CASSLVSSQETQYF.

As regards this clonotype: Sequence at one end of the junction differs from germline and may be a read error. This sequence joins TRBV12-3 or TRBV12-4 and TRBJ1-2, with 10 nucleotides matching TRBD1. The CDR3 totals 14 residues. The CDR3 bases are TGTGCCAGCAGTTTACTGACAGGGGGCTATGGCTACAGCTTC. It yields the protein CASSLLTGGYGYSF.

The chain recombines TRBV14 with TRBJ2-2; D might be TRBD2 (5 bases). Germline assignment: CDR1 SGHDN and CDR2 FVKESK. Deletions cut 1 base from V and 7 bases from J, with 10 bases between. The CDR3 extends over 14 amino acids. The CDR3 here is CASSQATSGGELFF. As DNA, the CDR3 is TGTGCCAGCAGCCAAGCTACTAGTGGCGGGGAGCTGTTTTTT.

This clonotype was counted ten times or more. The chain recombines TRBV10-2 with TRBJ1-6, with a possible D match to TRBD1 (6 bases). This CDR3 is built from 14 residues. Germline CDR1 WSHSY, CDR2 SAAADI. Trimming removed 4 bases from V and 8 bases from J, with 12 bases in between. The CDR3 region is CASSVPRGDSPLHF. Written as DNA, the CDR3 is TGCGCCAGCAGTGTTCCCAGGGGAGATTCACCCCTCCACTTT.

This clonotype was counted once. The chain couples TRBV6-4 to TRBJ2-5; D is unresolved. The CDR3 length is 14 residues. V was clipped by 6 bases and J by 1 base, with 12 bases between them. Germline CDR1 and CDR2: MRHNA and SNTAGT. DNA for the CDR3: TGTGCCAGCAGCTTTTCCCTGATCCAAGAGACCCAGTACTTC. Its protein is CASSFSLIQETQYF.

Many counts were recorded for this clonotype. The genes are TRBV27 and TRBJ2-7; weak D call: TRBD2 (6 bases). Trimming left V 3 bases short and J 1 base short, with 13 bases between. Germline V gene lookup returns CDR1 MNHEY and CDR2 SMNVEV (reference sequence). The CDR3 sequence is 15 residues long. The DNA for the CDR3 is TGTGCCAGCAGTTTTGCGTTCGGGAGTTCCTACGAGCAGTACTTC. This gives the protein CASSFAFGSSYEQYF.

The CDR3 region has the DNA TGTGCCACCCAGGGACAGGGAGAAGGCTACACCTTC. Translating it yields CATQGQGEGYTF. The genes are TRBV24-1 and TRBJ1-2, with 9 bases matching TRBD1. The CDR3 is 12 residues long. Losses at the gene ends were 9 bases for V and 8 bases for J; bases not matched to a gene: 6. CDR1 is KGHDR, CDR2 SFDVKD, per germline.

This clonotype occurred many times. V gene TRBV7-2 combines with J gene TRBJ1-3; maybe TRBD1 (5 bases). CDR3 length: 15 amino acids. Trimming removed 2 bases at V and 3 bases at J, with 11 bases between. Germline lookup yields CDR1 SGHTA and CDR2 FQGNSA. In nucleotides, the CDR3 is TGTGCCAGCAGCTTAAGTGGAGGGGTTGGAAACACCATATATTTT. It yields the protein CASSLSGGVGNTIYF.

Many counts were recorded for this clonotype. CDR3 coding DNA: TGCAGCGCCTACGGCTCGGCGGTAAACACCGGGGAGCTGTTTTTT. Protein: CSAYGSAVNTGELFF. V usage is TRBV29-1 and J usage is TRBJ2-2; no clear D. The length of the CDR3 is 15 residues. Germline CDR1 SQVTM, CDR2 ANQGSEA. The germline V and J ends were trimmed by 7 bases and 2 bases, with 17 bases remaining between them.

This clonotype was found many times. CDR3 nucleotides: TGTGCCAGCAGCTTAAATTCCGGGGACCTCCACTTT. It encodes CASSLNSGDLHF. The chain couples TRBV7-8 to TRBJ1-6; D is unclear. The CDR3 totals 12 residues. Between the trimmed V and J ends, which lost 2 bases and 15 bases, there was a span of 11 bases. Germline assignment: CDR1 SGHVS and CDR2 FQNEAQ.

The rearrangement joins TRBV24-1 to TRBJ2-5; a possible D gene is TRBD2 (5 bases). The germline V gene encodes CDR1 KGHDR and CDR2 SFDVKD. The CDR3 runs to 15 residues. V was cut by 3 bases and J by 5 bases, with 15 bases left in between. Here the CDR3 DNA reads TGTGCCACCAGTGATAAGGGTCGGGGTGGGGAGACCCAGTACTTC. This encodes CATSDKGRGGETQYF.

This clonotype came up many times. The rearrangement uses TRBV20-1 and TRBJ2-2; 9 bases map to TRBD2. The germline V gene encodes CDR1 DFQATT and CDR2 SNEGSKA (reference sequence). The V gene end was trimmed by 7 bases and the J gene end by 7 bases; junction bases not matched to a gene: 10. The CDR3 spans 14 residues. The CDR3 coding sequence is TGCAGTGTTTTAGCGGGAGAACGCGTCGGGGAGCTGTTTTTT. Amino acid sequence: CSVLAGERVGELFF.

This clonotype was found a few times. A junction end diverges from the germline sequence, so it may reflect a read error. The chain combines TRBV6-1 with TRBJ1-5; TRBD1 agrees at 7 bases. The CDR3 consists of 13 residues. Germline assignment: CDR1 MNHNS and CDR2 SASEGT. The CDR3 bases are TGTGCCAGCAAACTAGGGGGCAATCAGCCCCAGCTTTTT. This gives the protein CASKLGGNQPQLF.

At least ten counts were recorded for this clonotype. The rearrangement uses TRBV6-5 and TRBJ2-5, with TRBD2 matching 14 bases. Germline lookup yields CDR1 MNHEY and CDR2 SVGAGI. The CDR3 is 17 amino acids. J was trimmed by 6 bases and V by 4 bases; bases with no gene match: 10. The CDR3 loop is CASSFSPGLAGEKTQYF. The CDR3 bases are TGTGCCAGCAGTTTTTCACCGGGACTAGCGGGAGAGAAGACCCAGTACTTC.

This clonotype was seen at least ten times. The chain uses TRBV30 and TRBJ1-6, with D perhaps TRBD1 (6 bases). This CDR3 has 13 residues. The V gene lost 4 bases and the J gene lost 9 bases, with 13 bases spanning the gap. Germline-derived CDR1 and CDR2 are GTSNPN and SVGIG (reference sequence). The CDR3 bases are TGTGCCTGGACTTCGGGGGCGACTTCACCCCTCCACTTT. Translating gives CAWTSGATSPLHF.

This clonotype was detected many times. The V and J genes are TRBV6-2 or TRBV6-3 and TRBJ1-1; no reliable D call. The ends were cut back, 8 bases at V and 3 bases at J, with 19 bases in the middle. Germline loops: CDR1 MNHEY, CDR2 SVGEGT. The CDR3 has 15 amino acids. In DNA form, the CDR3 reads TGTGCCAGCCATACTTTAACACGGTCTCACACTGAAGCTTTCTTT. It is translated as CASHTLTRSHTEAFF.

This clonotype appeared many times. The chain couples TRBV19 to TRBJ1-5, with 8 bases matching TRBD1. Germline CDR1 reads LNHDA; CDR2 reads SQIVND (reference sequence). There are 15 residues in the CDR3. The J segment lost 3 bases and the V segment lost 5 bases, leaving 6 bases of the junction unmatched. CDR3 in DNA: TGTGCCAGTAGTTTAACAGGGGGACCCAATCAGCCCCAGCATTTT. Translating it yields CASSLTGGPNQPQHF. The full variable domain, with the rest looked up from reference TRBV19 and TRBJ1-5, is DGGITQSPKYLFRKEGQNVTLSCEQNLNHDAMYWYRQDPGQGLRLIYYSQIVNDFQKGDIAEGYSVSREKKESFPLTVTSAQKNPTAFYLCASSLTGGPNQPQHFGDGTRLSIL.

There are many counts of this clonotype. The rearrangement uses TRBV20-1 and TRBJ1-2; weak D call: TRBD1 (6 bases). V shed 2 bases and J shed 4 bases, with 11 bases lying between them. Germline V gene sequence: CDR1 DFQATT, CDR2 SNEGSKA (reference sequence). CDR3 length: 13 amino acids. The CDR3: CSARPRDIYGYTF. The CDR3 DNA reads TGCAGTGCTAGACCCAGGGACATCTATGGCTACACCTTC.

This clonotype occurred many times. J is TRBJ1-1 and V is TRBV19; D remains ambiguous. The germline V and J ends were trimmed by 11 bases and 1 base, with 14 bases remaining between them. The CDR3 extends over 13 amino acids. Germline CDR1 LNHDA, CDR2 SQIVND (reference sequence). CDR3 sequence reads: CASRFGSNTEAFF. CDR3 sequence (DNA): TGTGCCTCACGGTTTGGGTCGAACACTGAAGCTTTCTTT.

This clonotype occurred many times. The V call is TRBV5-1, the J call TRBJ2-7; 8 bases match TRBD1. The CDR3 is made up of 14 amino acids. V lost 4 bases, J lost 4 bases, and 7 bases stayed unmatched. The germline CDR1 and CDR2 sequences are SGHRS and YFSETQ. CDR3 protein: CASSKDGQGYEQYF. CDR3 sequence (DNA): TGCGCCAGCAGCAAGGACGGACAGGGATACGAGCAGTACTTC.

Many counts were recorded for this clonotype. This chain connects TRBV6-1 to TRBJ2-5; 7 bases are shared with TRBD2. CDR1 is MNHNS, CDR2 SASEGT, per germline. This CDR3 region has 13 residues. The junction had 6 bases not matched to a gene; V was cut back by 8 bases and J by 3 bases. CDR3 in amino acids: CASGRSGEETQYF. The CDR3 DNA reads TGTGCCAGCGGTAGAAGCGGGGAAGAGACCCAGTACTTC.

This clonotype was detected ten times or more. This rearrangement joins TRBV28 to TRBJ2-7, with 9 bases matching TRBD1. V lost 7 bases and J lost 0; bases outside the gene matches: 7. The CDR3 extends over 15 amino acids. Germline CDR1 and CDR2: MDHEN and SYDVKM. This chain's CDR3 is CASTRGQGLSYEQYF. The DNA of the CDR3 is TGTGCCAGCACCCGGGGACAGGGCCTCTCCTACGAGCAGTACTTC.

Ten or more counts support this clonotype. The V gene is TRBV6-1, the J gene TRBJ2-2; D perhaps matches TRBD2 (7 bases). Germline loops: CDR1 MNHNS, CDR2 SASEGT. The CDR3 runs to 15 residues. V was cut by 8 bases and J by 2 bases, with 15 bases left in between. The CDR3 sequence is CASSAGAQNTGELFF. The CDR3 DNA reads as TGTGCCAGCTCCGCGGGGGCGCAAAACACCGGGGAGCTGTTTTTT.

The chain combines TRBV28 with TRBJ2-5; possibly TRBD1 for D (6 bases). V lost 1 base and J 1 base, leaving 13 bases between the germline ends. The CDR3 is 16 amino acids. CDR1 is MDHEN and CDR2 is SYDVKM in the germline V gene. The CDR3 loop is CASSLSQGTTQETQYF. CDR3 nucleotide sequence: TGTGCCAGCAGTTTATCCCAGGGGACAACCCAAGAGACCCAGTACTTC.

Ten or more counts support this clonotype. The chain is built from TRBV20-1 and TRBJ1-3; possible D gene TRBD1, 5 bases. Between the trimmed V and J ends, which lost 0 bases and 2 bases, there was a span of 8 bases. The length of the CDR3 is 14 residues. From germline, CDR1 is DFQATT and CDR2 SNEGSKA (reference sequence). The CDR3 is CSARDPRAGNTIYF. CDR3 DNA: TGCAGTGCTAGAGATCCCAGGGCTGGAAACACCATATATTTT.

To note about this clonotype: This sequence may be a read error, since a much larger clone differs from it by one base. V is TRBV12-3 or TRBV12-4 and J is TRBJ1-5; no clear D gene. The CDR3 contains 15 residues. Trimming removed 7 bases at V and 8 bases at J, with 21 bases between. CDR3 sequence reads: CASTGEREVGKPQHF. CDR3 sequence (DNA): TGTGCCAGCACCGGGGAGAGGGAAGTGGGAAAGCCCCAGCATTTT.